This TCR beta chain was obtained from a study of vaccination and CD4 T cells after COVID-19. Study-level background: Median time from second vaccine dose to sampling was about 70 days (14 to 241).

Regarding treatment: roughly 11-day PBMC culture with coronavirus spike peptide pools or control peptides (ViraFEST assay). Study-level points and caveats: Median SARS-CoV-2-reactive clonotype numbers went from roughly 21 to 40; this increase was not significant.

Sequenced with the Oncomine TCR Beta short-read assay was DNA taken from cultured CD4+ T cells. TCRdb re-called the PCR reads with MiXCR, one entry per CDR3 protein. The sample comprises roughly 17,000 distinct CDR3 sequences, roughly three quarters of which are singletons, and approximately 16% rests with the top ten. With V trimmed by 3 bases and J by 0 bases, 3 bases remained unmatched. CDR1 and CDR2 (germline): SNHLY, FYNNEI. The CDR3 is 15 residues long. Of note for this clonotype: The antigen is not known.

The TCR originated in a human donor who had recovered from COVID-19. Material: CD4+ T cells from blood, cultured in vitro. The chain has TRBV2 and TRBJ1-1, with 8 bases fitting TRBD1. DNA of the CDR3: TGTGCCAGCAGTGAGCAGGGGGCAATGAACACTGAAGCTTTCTTT. Translating it yields CASSEQGAMNTEAFF.